What follows is one T cell receptor (beta chain) and its context. Its target is unknown. This record belongs to a study of blood T cells in healthy people across ages. Overall study findings and caveats: Leaving the PBMCs unsorted stopped any conclusive comparison of naive versus antigen-experienced cells.

Looked up from germline, CDR1 is PRHDT and CDR2 is FYEKMQ (reference sequence). V lost 2 bases, J lost 2 bases, and 10 bases lay in between. This CDR3 region has 16 residues. Combining a sample-barcoded 5' primer with a J-beta primer mix, a second PCR ran for roughly 7 to 11 cycles. Template switching added a 12-random-nucleotide identifier to every cDNA molecule. In TCRdb, the 5' RACE reads were re-called with MiXCR into one record per CDR3 protein. Seen here are roughly 1.4 million distinct CDR3 sequences, roughly 64% observed once, and the top ten hold over 6.5%. The draw of peripheral blood yielded about 10 milliliters from each donor. Extraction yielded at least 6 micrograms of total RNA per sample.

The clonotype comes from a young man in good health. This sequence joins TRBV13 and TRBJ2-6; D is ambiguous. The sample taken for sequencing was blood. CDR3 loop: CASSLRGDTGANVLTF. The CDR3 DNA is TGTGCCAGCAGCTTAAGAGGTGATACTGGGGCCAACGTCCTGACTTTC.